The TCR beta chain described here comes from a study of response to subunit inactivated influenza vaccine (dated by TCRdb to the late 2010s). At the level of the whole study: Deep quantitative profiling of the T cell receptor repertoire was used in the study to follow responses to a trivalent subunit inactivated influenza vaccine.

Preparation of the library involved RT-PCR. Reads for this sample came from an Illumina HiSeq 2500. TCRdb ran its own pipeline on the public reads, namely fastp trimming at Q25 and MiXCR clone calling, and kept in-frame beta chains. Rows are combined by CDR3 protein, so each entry shows the most common genes and DNA. The sample contains around 570,000 distinct CDR3 sequences, less than 10% of them found a single time. The top ten hold under 15% of the sample. This clonotype was detected only a few times. This receptor's antigen is unknown. It has no much larger one-base neighbor in the sample; base qualities were not kept. The paper as a whole reports these results and caveats: According to the authors, only a limited number of new T cells may be recruited by each seasonal influenza vaccination.

Relative to germline, V is missing 1 base and J is missing 4 bases, with 9 bases of the junction outside any gene match. The CDR3 starts with the cysteine, ends with the phenylalanine, and has 17 residues. Only the CDR3 DNA is retained, 51 bases long and in frame from the first base. Via the germline V gene (reference sequence), CDR1 is DFQATT and CDR2 SNEGSKA. This sequence uses TRBV20-1 and TRBJ2-3; TRBD2 lines up with 12 middle nucleotides. The TCR sequence derives from a man between 50 and 75 years old who received an inactivated influenza vaccine. Donor details come from another sample of the same person, matched by shared clones. Sequences were derived from PBMCs from blood, sampled about 23 months after vaccination. The CDR3 has the sequence CSARVLAGGSIPDTQYF. The DNA sequence is as follows: TGCAGTGCTAGAGTCCTAGCGGGAGGGAGTATCCCAGATACGCAGTATTTT.